The T cell receptor beta chain under discussion was sequenced for a study of blood T cell repertoires in COVID-19. Overall study context: The samples span acute and convalescent COVID-19 from the United States, Italy and Spain.

CDR3 length equals 13 residues. CDR1 and CDR2 (germline): SNHLY, FYNNEI. The V gene lost 7 bases and the J gene lost 0 bases, with 7 bases spanning the gap. This table comes from immunoSEQ multiplex PCR, and its TCRdb copy is limited to in-frame clones, with some not included. The table lists some 220,000 clones, 65% to 85% of them singletons. The sequenced material came from peripheral blood. The chain employs TRBV2 and TRBJ1-3; the D is unclear. This clonotype originated in a woman in her 30s who had recovered from COVID-19. The CDR3 sequence is CASTGPSGNTIYF. The DNA for the CDR3 is TGTGCCAGCACGGGTCCCTCTGGAAACACCATATATTTT.